This TCR beta chain was captured by sequencing in a study of blood T cells in healthy people across ages. In its sample, this clonotype was seen a few times. Together with a sample-barcoded 5' primer, a J-beta primer mix was included in a second PCR lasting about 7 to 11 cycles. TCRdb processed the 5' RACE reads anew with MiXCR; each CDR3 protein has one entry. The profile shows about 2 million distinct CDR3 sequences, about 50% of them singletons. Trimming stripped 3 bases from V and 9 bases from J, with 15 bases between. Germline values: CDR1 MDHEN, CDR2 SYDVKM. This CDR3 contains 15 residues. The V call is TRBV28, the J call TRBJ1-6, with D tentatively TRBD1 (5 bases). Sequencing used blood. This receptor was taken from a woman aged 40 to 55 in good health. The CDR3 DNA reads as TGTGCCAGCAGTTTTTTTGCCCCAAGGGGTTCACCCCTCCACTTT. Residues: CASSFFAPRGSPLHF.